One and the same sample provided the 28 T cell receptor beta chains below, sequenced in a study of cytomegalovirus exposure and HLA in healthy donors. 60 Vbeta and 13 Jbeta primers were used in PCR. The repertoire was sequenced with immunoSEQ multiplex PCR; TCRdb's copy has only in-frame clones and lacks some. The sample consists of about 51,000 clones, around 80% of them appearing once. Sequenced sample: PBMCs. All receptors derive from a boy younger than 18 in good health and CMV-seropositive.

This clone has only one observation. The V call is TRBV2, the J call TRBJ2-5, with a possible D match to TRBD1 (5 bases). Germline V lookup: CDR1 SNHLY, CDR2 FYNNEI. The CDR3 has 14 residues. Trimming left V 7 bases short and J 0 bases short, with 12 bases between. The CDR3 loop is CASTPPGYQETQYF. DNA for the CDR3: TGTGCCAGCACCCCACCAGGGTACCAAGAGACCCAGTACTTC.

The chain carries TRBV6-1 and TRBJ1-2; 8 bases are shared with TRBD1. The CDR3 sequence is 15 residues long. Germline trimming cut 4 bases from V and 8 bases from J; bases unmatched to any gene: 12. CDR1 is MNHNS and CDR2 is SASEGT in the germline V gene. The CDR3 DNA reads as TGTGCCAGCAGTGCGACAGGGGAGGCTCCTAGGGGCTACACCTTC. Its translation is CASSATGEAPRGYTF.

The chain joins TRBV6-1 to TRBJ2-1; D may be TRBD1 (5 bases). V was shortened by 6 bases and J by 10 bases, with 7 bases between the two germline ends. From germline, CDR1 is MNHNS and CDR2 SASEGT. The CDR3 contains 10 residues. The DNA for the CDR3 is TGTGCCAGCAGGGGGCCCGAGCAGTTCTTC. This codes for CASRGPEQFF.

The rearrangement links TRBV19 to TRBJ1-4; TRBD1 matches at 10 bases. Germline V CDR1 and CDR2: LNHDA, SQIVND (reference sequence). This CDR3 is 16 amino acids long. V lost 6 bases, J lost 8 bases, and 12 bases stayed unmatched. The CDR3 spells CASRRTGGARREKLFF. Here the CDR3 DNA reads TGTGCCAGTAGGCGGACAGGGGGTGCCCGGCGGGAAAAACTGTTTTTT.

The CDR3 protein is CASSLSGAYTEAFF. The CDR3 nucleotides read TGTGCCAGCAGCTTATCAGGGGCGTACACTGAAGCTTTCTTT. V usage is TRBV7-6 and J usage is TRBJ1-1, with D possibly matching TRBD1 (6 bases). V was trimmed by 2 bases and J by 3 bases, leaving 10 bases between them. This CDR3 comprises 14 residues. The V gene's germline CDR1 is SGHVS and CDR2 FNYEAQ.

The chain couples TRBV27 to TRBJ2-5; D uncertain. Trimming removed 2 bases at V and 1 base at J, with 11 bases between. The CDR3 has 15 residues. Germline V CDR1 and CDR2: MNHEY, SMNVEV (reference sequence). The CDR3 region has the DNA TGTGCCAGCAGTTTAGGGCCAGCAAGCCAAGAGACCCAGTACTTC. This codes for CASSLGPASQETQYF.

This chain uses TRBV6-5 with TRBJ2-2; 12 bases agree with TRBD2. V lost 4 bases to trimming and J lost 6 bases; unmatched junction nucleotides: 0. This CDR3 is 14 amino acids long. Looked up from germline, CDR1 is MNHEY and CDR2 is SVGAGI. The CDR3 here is CASSSSGGAGELFF. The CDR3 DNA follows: TGTGCCAGCAGTTCTAGCGGGGGGGCCGGGGAGCTGTTTTTT.

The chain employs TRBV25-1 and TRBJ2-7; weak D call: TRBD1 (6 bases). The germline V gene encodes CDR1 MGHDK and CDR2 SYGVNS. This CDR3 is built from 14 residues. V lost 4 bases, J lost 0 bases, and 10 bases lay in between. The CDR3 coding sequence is TGTGCCAGCAGTGCTACGGGACACTCCTACGAGCAGTACTTC. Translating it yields CASSATGHSYEQYF.

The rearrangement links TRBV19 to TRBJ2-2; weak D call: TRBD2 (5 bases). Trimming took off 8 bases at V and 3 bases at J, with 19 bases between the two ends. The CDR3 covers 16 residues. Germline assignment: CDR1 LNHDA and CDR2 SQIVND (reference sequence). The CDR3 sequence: CASAIRGLRDTGELFF. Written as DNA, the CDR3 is TGTGCCAGTGCTATACGAGGGCTTCGGGACACCGGGGAGCTGTTTTTT. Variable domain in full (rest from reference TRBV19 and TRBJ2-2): DGGITQSPKYLFRKEGQNVTLSCEQNLNHDAMYWYRQDPGQGLRLIYYSQIVNDFQKGDIAEGYSVSREKKESFPLTVTSAQKNPTAFYLCASAIRGLRDTGELFFGEGSRLTVL.

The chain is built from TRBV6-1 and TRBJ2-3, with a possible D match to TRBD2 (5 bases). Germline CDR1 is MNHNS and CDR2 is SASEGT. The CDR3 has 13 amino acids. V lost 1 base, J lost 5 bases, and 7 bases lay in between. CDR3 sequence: CASSEEEGDTQYF. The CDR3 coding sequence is TGTGCCAGCAGTGAAGAAGAGGGAGATACGCAGTATTTT.

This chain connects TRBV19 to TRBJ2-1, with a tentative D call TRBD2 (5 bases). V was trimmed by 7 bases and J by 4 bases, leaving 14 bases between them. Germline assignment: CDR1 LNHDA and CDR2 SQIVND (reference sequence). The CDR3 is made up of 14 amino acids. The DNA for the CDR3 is TGTGCCAGTACGATGGACTCGGATTACAATGAGCAGTTCTTC. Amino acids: CASTMDSDYNEQFF.

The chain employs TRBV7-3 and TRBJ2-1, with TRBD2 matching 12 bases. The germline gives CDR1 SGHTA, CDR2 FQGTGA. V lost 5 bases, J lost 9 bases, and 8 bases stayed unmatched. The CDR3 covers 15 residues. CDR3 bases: TGTGCCAGCAGCCCTGCTAGCGGGGGGGCTACTGAGCAGTTCTTC. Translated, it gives CASSPASGGATEQFF.

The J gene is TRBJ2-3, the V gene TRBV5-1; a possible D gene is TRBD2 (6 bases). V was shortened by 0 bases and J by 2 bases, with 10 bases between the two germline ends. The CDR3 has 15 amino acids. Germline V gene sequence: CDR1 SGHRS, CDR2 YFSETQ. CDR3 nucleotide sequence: TGCGCCAGCAGCTTGGGGGACTTATCCACAGATACGCAGTATTTT. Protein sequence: CASSLGDLSTDTQYF.

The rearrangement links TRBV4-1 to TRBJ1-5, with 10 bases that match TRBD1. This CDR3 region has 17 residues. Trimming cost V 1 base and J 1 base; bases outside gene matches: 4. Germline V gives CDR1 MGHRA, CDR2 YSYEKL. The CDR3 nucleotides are TGCGCCAGCAGCCAAGGGACAGGGGGAGGAAGCAATCAGCCCCAGCATTTT. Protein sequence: CASSQGTGGGSNQPQHF.

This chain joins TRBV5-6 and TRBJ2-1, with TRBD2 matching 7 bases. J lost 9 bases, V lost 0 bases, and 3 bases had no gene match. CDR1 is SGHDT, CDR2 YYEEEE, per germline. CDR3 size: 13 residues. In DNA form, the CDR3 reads TGTGCCAGCAGCTTGGAGGGGAGGGGTGAGCAGTTCTTC. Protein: CASSLEGRGEQFF.

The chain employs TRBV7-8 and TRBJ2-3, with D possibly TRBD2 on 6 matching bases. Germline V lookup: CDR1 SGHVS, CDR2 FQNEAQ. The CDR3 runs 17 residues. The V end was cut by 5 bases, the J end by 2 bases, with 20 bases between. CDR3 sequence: CASSPPAGPASTDTQYF. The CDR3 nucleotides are TGTGCCAGCAGCCCCCCCGCGGGACCCGCCTCCACAGATACGCAGTATTTT.

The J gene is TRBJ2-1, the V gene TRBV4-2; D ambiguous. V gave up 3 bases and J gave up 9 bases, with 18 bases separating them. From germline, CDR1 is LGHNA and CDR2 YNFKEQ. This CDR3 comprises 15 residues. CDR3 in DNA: TGTGCCAGCAGCCACGATACTACCGTTGGATCTGAGCAGTTCTTC. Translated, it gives CASSHDTTVGSEQFF.

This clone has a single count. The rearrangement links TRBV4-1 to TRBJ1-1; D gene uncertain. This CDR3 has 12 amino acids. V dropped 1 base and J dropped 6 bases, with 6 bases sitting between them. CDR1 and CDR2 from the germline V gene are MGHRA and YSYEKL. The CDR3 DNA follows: TGCGCCAGCAGCCAAGTCCATTCTGAAGCTTTCTTT. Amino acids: CASSQVHSEAFF.

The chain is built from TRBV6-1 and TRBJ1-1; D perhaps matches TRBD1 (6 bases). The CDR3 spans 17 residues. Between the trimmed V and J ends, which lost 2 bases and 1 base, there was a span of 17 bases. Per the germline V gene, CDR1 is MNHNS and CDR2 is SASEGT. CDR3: CASSEWGHMATNTEAFF. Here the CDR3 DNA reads TGTGCCAGCAGTGAATGGGGACACATGGCTACGAACACTGAAGCTTTCTTT.

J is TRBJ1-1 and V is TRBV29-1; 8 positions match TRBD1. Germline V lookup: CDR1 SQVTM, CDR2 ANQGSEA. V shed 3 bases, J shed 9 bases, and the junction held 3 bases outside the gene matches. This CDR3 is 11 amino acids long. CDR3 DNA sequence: TGCAGCGTTGATCGGGACAGGAAAGCTTTCTTT. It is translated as CSVDRDRKAFF. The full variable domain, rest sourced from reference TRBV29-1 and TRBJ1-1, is SAVISQKPSRDICQRGTSLTIQCQVDSQVTMMFWYRQQPGQSLTLIATANQGSEATYESGFVIDKFPISRPNLTFSTLTVSNMSPEDSSIYLCSVDRDRKAFFGQGTRLTVV.

CDR3 sequence (DNA): TGTGCTAGTGGTTTGAGGGACAGGGGACGCAATCAGCCCCAGCATTTT. Its protein product is CASGLRDRGRNQPQHF. The gene calls are TRBV12-5 and TRBJ1-5; TRBD1 matches at 10 bases. V shed 2 bases, J shed 2 bases, and the junction held 3 bases outside the gene matches. In germline, CDR1 is LGHNT, CDR2 FRNRAP. This CDR3 has 16 residues.

The CDR3 sequence is CASRPDPGQGTQYF. CDR3 coding DNA: TGTGCCAGCAGACCAGACCCCGGGCAGGGGACCCAGTACTTC. This chain uses TRBV6-5 with TRBJ2-5, with D maybe TRBD1 (5 bases). CDR1 MNHEY and CDR2 SVGAGI come from the germline V gene. The CDR3 loop spans 14 amino acids. The V gene lost 6 bases and the J gene lost 7 bases, with 18 bases spanning the gap.

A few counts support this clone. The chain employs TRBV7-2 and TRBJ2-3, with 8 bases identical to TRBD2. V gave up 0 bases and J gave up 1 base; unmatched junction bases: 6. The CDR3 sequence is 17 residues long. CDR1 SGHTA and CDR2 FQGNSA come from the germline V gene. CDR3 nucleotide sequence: TGTGCCAGCAGCTTAGCTTTTCCGGGGGGGGGCACAGATACGCAGTATTTT. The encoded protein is CASSLAFPGGGTDTQYF. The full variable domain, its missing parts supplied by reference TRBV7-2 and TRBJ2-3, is GAGVSQSPSNKVTEKGKDVELRCDPISGHTALYWYRQSLGQGLEFLIYFQGNSAPDKSGLPSDRFSAERTGGSVSTLTIQRTQQEDSAVYLCASSLAFPGGGTDTQYFGPGTRLTVL.

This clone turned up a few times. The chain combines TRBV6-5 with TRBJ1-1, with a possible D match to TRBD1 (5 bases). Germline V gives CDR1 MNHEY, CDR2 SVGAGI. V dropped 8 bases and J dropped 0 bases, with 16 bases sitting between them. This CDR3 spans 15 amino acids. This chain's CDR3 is CASLQSGGMNTEAFF. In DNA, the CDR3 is TGTGCCAGCCTTCAGTCGGGGGGAATGAACACTGAAGCTTTCTTT.

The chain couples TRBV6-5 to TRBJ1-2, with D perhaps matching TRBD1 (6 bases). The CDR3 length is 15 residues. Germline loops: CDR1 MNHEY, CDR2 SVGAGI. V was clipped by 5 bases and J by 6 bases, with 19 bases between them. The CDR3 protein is CASSPTRGAGNGYTF. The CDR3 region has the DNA TGTGCCAGCAGTCCCACTCGGGGGGCGGGGAATGGCTACACCTTC.

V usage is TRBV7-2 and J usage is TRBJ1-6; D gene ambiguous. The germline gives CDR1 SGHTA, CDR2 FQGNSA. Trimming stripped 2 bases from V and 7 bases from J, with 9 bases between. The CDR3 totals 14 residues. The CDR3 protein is CASSLLTANSPLHF. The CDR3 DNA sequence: TGTGCCAGCAGCTTACTTACAGCCAATTCACCCCTCCACTTT.

The CDR3: CASSSQGGLYGYTF. In nucleotides, the CDR3 is TGTGCCAGCAGCTCGCAAGGAGGTCTCTATGGCTACACCTTC. The V gene is TRBV7-9, the J gene TRBJ1-2, with D unclear. V dropped 4 bases and J dropped 4 bases, with 13 bases sitting between them. The CDR3 is made up of 14 amino acids. Germline values: CDR1 SEHNR, CDR2 FQNEAQ (reference sequence).

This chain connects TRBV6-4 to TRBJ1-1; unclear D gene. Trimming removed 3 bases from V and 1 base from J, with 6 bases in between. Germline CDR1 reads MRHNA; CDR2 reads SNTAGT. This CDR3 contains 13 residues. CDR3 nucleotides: TGTGCCAGCAGTGATACGGGGAACACTGAAGCTTTCTTT. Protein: CASSDTGNTEAFF.